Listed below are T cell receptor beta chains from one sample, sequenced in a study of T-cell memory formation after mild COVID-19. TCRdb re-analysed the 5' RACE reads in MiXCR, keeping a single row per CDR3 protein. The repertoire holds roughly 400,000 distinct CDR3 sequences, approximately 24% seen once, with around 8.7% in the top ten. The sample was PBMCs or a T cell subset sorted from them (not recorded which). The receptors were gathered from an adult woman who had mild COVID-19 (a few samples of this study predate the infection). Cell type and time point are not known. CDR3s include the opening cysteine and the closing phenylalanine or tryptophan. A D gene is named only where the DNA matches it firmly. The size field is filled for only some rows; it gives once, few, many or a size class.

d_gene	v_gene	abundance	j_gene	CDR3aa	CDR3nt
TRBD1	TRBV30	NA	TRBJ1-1	CAWSRPDRVNTEAFF	TGTGCCTGGAGCAGACCGGACAGGGTGAACACTGAAGCTTTCTTT
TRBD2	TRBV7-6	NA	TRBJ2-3	CASSLGEGVTDTQYF	TGTGCCAGCAGCTTAGGGGAGGGAGTGACAGATACGCAGTATTTT
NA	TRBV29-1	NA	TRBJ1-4	CSVRDPTNEKLFF	TGCAGCGTTCGTGACCCCACTAATGAAAAACTGTTTTTT
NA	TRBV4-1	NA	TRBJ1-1	CASSHLPLTGRNTEAFF	TGCGCCAGCAGCCATCTCCCCTTGACAGGAAGGAACACTGAAGCTTTCTTT
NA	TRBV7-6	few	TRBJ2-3	CASSEEGSTDTQYF	TGTGCCAGCTCCGAGGAGGGCAGCACAGATACGCAGTATTTT
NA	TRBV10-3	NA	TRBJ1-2	CAISEALHLDGYTF	TGTGCCATCAGTGAGGCTCTTCACCTCGATGGCTACACCTTC
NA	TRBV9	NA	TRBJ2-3	CASSVGQDTQYF	TGTGCCAGCAGCGTAGGGCAGGATACGCAGTATTTT
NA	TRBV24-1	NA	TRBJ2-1	CATADRPNEQFF	TGTGCCACCGCTGACAGGCCCAATGAGCAGTTCTTC
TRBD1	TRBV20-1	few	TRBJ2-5	CSARDRDRTRSQETQYF	TGCAGTGCTAGAGATCGGGACAGAACGAGAAGTCAAGAGACCCAGTACTTC
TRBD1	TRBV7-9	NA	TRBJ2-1	CASSVGTDYNEQFF	TGTGCCAGCAGCGTCGGGACAGACTACAATGAGCAGTTCTTC
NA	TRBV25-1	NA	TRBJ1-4	CASGGVTNEKLFF	TGTGCCAGCGGGGGGGTGACTAATGAAAAACTGTTTTTT
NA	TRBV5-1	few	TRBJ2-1	CASSLGGRPGEQFF	TGCGCCAGCAGCTTGGGGGGCCGCCCAGGTGAGCAGTTCTTC
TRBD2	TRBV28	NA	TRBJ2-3	CASSGASGGRDTQYF	TGTGCCAGCAGTGGGGCGAGCGGGGGCCGAGATACGCAGTATTTT
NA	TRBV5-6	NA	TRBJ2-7	CASSPGTENAYEQYF	TGTGCCAGCAGCCCCGGGACCGAGAACGCCTACGAGCAGTACTTC
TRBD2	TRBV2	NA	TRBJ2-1	CASERGLYNEQFF	TGTGCCAGCGAGCGGGGGCTATACAATGAGCAGTTCTTC
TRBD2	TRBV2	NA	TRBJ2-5	CASSDSGRPQETQYF	TGTGCCAGCAGTGACAGCGGGAGGCCCCAAGAGACCCAGTACTTC
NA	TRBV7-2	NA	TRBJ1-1	CASSLVPSHLDTEAFF	TGTGCCAGCAGCTTAGTCCCGAGTCACCTCGACACTGAAGCTTTCTTT
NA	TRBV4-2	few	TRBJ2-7	CASSQEEGGSEQYF	TGTGCCAGCAGCCAAGAGGAGGGAGGTAGCGAGCAGTACTTC
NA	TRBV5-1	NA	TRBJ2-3	CASTQTSAHFTDTQYF	TGCGCCAGCACCCAAACCTCGGCCCACTTCACAGATACGCAGTATTTT
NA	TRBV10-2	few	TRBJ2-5	CASREETQYF	TGCGCCAGCAGAGAAGAGACCCAGTACTTC
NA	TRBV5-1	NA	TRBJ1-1	CASSKDMNTEAFF	TGCGCCAGCAGCAAGGACATGAACACTGAAGCTTTCTTT
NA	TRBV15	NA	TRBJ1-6	CATSRDGGSPLHF	TGTGCCACCAGCAGAGATGGAGGGTCACCCCTCCACTTT
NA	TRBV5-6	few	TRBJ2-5	CASSLGARGVFETQYF	TGTGCCAGCAGCTTGGGGGCCAGGGGGGTTTTCGAGACCCAGTACTTC
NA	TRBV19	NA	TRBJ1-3	CASTPRQASSGNTIYF	TGTGCCAGTACCCCCAGACAGGCGTCCTCTGGAAACACCATATATTTT
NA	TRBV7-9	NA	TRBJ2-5	CASSFGAGDETQYF	TGTGCCAGCAGCTTTGGGGCAGGGGACGAGACCCAGTACTTC
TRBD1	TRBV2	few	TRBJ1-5	CASSENRGSNQPQHF	TGTGCCAGCAGTGAAAACAGGGGTAGCAATCAGCCCCAGCATTTT
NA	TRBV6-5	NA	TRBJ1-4	CASSYSPLDRLFF	TGTGCCAGCAGTTACTCTCCTCTGGATAGACTGTTTTTT
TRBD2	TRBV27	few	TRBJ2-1	CASSAYYGGSDNEQFF	TGTGCCAGCAGTGCTTACTACGGGGGGTCGGACAATGAGCAGTTCTTC
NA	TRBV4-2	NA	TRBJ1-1	CASSQDMEGSGTEAFF	TGTGCCAGCAGCCAAGATATGGAGGGATCGGGCACTGAAGCTTTCTTT
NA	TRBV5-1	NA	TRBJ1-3	CASRKQGLEDTIYF	TGCGCCAGCAGAAAACAGGGACTAGAGGACACCATATATTTT
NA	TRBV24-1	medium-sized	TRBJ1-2	CATSTTGTAAYGYTF	TGTGCCACCAGTACTACCGGCACCGCGGCCTATGGCTACACCTTC